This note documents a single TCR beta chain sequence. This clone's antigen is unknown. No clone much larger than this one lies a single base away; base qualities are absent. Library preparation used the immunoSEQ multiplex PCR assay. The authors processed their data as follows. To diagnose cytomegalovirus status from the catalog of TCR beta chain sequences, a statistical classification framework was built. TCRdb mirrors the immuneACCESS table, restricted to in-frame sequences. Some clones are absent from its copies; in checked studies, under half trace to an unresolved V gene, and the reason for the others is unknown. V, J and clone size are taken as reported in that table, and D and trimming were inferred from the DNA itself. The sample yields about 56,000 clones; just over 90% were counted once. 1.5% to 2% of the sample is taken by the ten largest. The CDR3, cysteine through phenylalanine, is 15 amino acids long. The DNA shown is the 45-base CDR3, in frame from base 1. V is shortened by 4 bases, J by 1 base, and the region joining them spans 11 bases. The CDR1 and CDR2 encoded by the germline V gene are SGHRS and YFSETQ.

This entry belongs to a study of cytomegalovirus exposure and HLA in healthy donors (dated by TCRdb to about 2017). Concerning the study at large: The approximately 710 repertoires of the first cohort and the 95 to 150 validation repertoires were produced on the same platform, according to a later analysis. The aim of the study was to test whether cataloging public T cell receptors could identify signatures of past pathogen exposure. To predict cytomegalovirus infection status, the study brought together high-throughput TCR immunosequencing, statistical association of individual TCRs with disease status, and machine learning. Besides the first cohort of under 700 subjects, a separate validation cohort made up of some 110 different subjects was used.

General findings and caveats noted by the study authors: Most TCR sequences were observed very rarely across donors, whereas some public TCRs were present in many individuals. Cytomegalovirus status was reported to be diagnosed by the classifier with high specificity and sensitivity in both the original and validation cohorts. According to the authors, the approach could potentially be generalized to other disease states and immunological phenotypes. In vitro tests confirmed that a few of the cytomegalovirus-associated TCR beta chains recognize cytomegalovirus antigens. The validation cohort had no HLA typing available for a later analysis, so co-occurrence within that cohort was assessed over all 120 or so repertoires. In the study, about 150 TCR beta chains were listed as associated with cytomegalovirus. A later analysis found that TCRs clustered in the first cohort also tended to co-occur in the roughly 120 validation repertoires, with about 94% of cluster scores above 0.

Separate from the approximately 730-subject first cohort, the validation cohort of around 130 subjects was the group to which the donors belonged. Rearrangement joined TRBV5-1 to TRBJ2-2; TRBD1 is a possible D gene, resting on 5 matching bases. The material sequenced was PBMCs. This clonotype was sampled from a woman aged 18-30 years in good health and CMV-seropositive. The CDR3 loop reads CASSIQTGNTGELFF. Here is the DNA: TGCGCCAGCAGCATACAAACAGGGAACACCGGGGAGCTGTTTTTT.